These T cell receptor beta chains were read from a single sample in a study of T cells in Graves' hyperthyroidism and ophthalmopathy. TCRdb passed the multiplex PCR reads through MiXCR, listing each CDR3 protein once. This sample has approximately 720,000 distinct CDR3 sequences, with roughly a sixth found just once. Material: blood. Source of these receptors: a woman between 45 and 60 years old with Graves' hyperthyroidism that later progressed to Graves' ophthalmopathy. Each CDR3 is given with its conserved first and last residue. The D gene is left open where the match is weak. Where a row states a size, it is once, few, many or the class of an expanded clone; other rows omit it.

TGTGCCACCAGTGATAAGTGGACCGGAGGAAACAATGAGCAGTTCTTC,CATSDKWTGGNNEQFF,TRBV24-1,NA,16,few,TRBJ2-1
TGTGCCAGCAGTGAATTAGGGGGGCTTAGCACCGGGGAGCTGTTTTTT,CASSELGGLSTGELFF,TRBV25-1,NA,16,NA,TRBJ2-2
TGTGCCAGCAGCCCCTCCCTTAGCGGGGGGAACACCGGGGAGCTGTTTTTT,CASSPSLSGGNTGELFF,TRBV7-6,TRBD2,17,NA,TRBJ2-2
TGCAGTGCTAGGCCGGGACTAGACCTCTACGAGCAGTACTTC,CSARPGLDLYEQYF,TRBV20-1,TRBD2,14,NA,TRBJ2-7
TGTGCCAGCAGCCGAGCAGGGGGCTATGGCTACACCTTC,CASSRAGGYGYTF,TRBV27,TRBD1,13,few,TRBJ1-2
TGTGCCATCCTTAGGGGCATGAACACTGAAGCTTTCTTT,CAILRGMNTEAFF,TRBV10-3,NA,13,NA,TRBJ1-1
TGTGCCAGCAGCCACATGTCCTACGAGCAGTACTTC,CASSHMSYEQYF,TRBV3-1,NA,12,many,TRBJ2-7
TGTGCCAGCAGTGAAAGGGCAGGGGTCTATGGCTACACCTTC,CASSERAGVYGYTF,TRBV2,NA,14,NA,TRBJ1-2
TGTGCCAGTAGTATAGGGCAGGGGGTGCCTCAGCCCCAGCATTTT,CASSIGQGVPQPQHF,TRBV19,TRBD1,15,NA,TRBJ1-5
TGTGCCAGCAGTGACCACGGACGGGAGAGGGCGAACATTCAGTACTTC,CASSDHGRERANIQYF,TRBV6-1,NA,16,NA,TRBJ2-4
TGTGCCAGCAGTTTCGAGACAGGGCCCACCGGGGAGCTGTTTTTT,CASSFETGPTGELFF,TRBV27,TRBD1,15,few,TRBJ2-2
TGCAGTGCTAGAGAGGCTAGCGGACTATCCTACAATGAGCAGTTCTTC,CSAREASGLSYNEQFF,TRBV20-1,TRBD2,16,many,TRBJ2-1
TGCAGCGTTGATAAGTCGCTCCCCGGTGGCTACACCTTC,CSVDKSLPGGYTF,TRBV29-1,NA,13,NA,TRBJ1-2
TGTGCCAGCAGCATAGGTGGTGAGACCCAGTACTTC,CASSIGGETQYF,TRBV19,NA,12,many,TRBJ2-5
TGTGCCAGTAGTATGGCTAGAAGCGAGACCCAGTACTTC,CASSMARSETQYF,TRBV19,NA,13,few,TRBJ2-5
TGTGCCTGGAGTGTGGATAATTCACCCCTCCACTTT,CAWSVDNSPLHF,TRBV30,NA,12,few,TRBJ1-6
TGTGCCAGCAGCTTAGAAGTTCCAGGGTATCAGCCCCAGCATTTT,CASSLEVPGYQPQHF,TRBV7-2,NA,15,NA,TRBJ1-5
TGTGCCAGCAGTCAATTTTGGACGGATGAAAAACTGTTTTTT,CASSQFWTDEKLFF,TRBV6-2/TRBV6-3,NA,14,NA,TRBJ1-4
TGCGCCAGCAGTGACCGTCCAGCGGGGGACCACGAGCAGTACTTC,CASSDRPAGDHEQYF,TRBV10-2,TRBD2,15,few,TRBJ2-7
TGTGCCAGTATTCGGGGGAACTACGAGCAGTACTTC,CASIRGNYEQYF,TRBV19,NA,12,NA,TRBJ2-7
TGCAGTGCTAGCTTGTCGGGCAATCAGCCCCAGCATTTT,CSASLSGNQPQHF,TRBV20-1,NA,13,many,TRBJ1-5
TGTGCCAGCAGTCGCCGGACAGGGGAAAAACTGTTTTTT,CASSRRTGEKLFF,TRBV2,TRBD1,13,NA,TRBJ1-4
TGCGCCAGCAGCTTGGAACCTTACCAAGAGACCCAGTACTTC,CASSLEPYQETQYF,TRBV5-1,NA,14,NA,TRBJ2-5
TGCAGTGCTAGAGTAGGTCTTTACGCTAGCGGGGGGGACCTCGAGCAGTTCTTC,CSARVGLYASGGDLEQFF,TRBV20-1,TRBD2,18,NA,TRBJ2-1
TGTGCCAGTAGGAAAGCGGACGTGGCTGAAGCTTTCTTT,CASRKADVAEAFF,TRBV19,NA,13,few,TRBJ1-1
TGTGCCAGCAGCCCTAGGTTTACGGTTGAAGCTTTCTTT,CASSPRFTVEAFF,TRBV9,NA,13,NA,TRBJ1-1
TGTGCCTGGAGCGGGGACAGACAAGAGACCCAGTACTTC,CAWSGDRQETQYF,TRBV30,TRBD1,13,few,TRBJ2-5
TGTGCCAGCAGCTTAGTTATGGGGTCGAGGACTGAAGCTTTCTTT,CASSLVMGSRTEAFF,TRBV7-9,NA,15,few,TRBJ1-1
TGTGCCAGCAGTGAACAGGGTCTGGGTGAAGCTTTCTTT,CASSEQGLGEAFF,TRBV6-1,NA,13,NA,TRBJ1-1
TGTGCCAGCAGCCAGGACCCAACTTTGGGAGAGACCCAGTACTTC,CASSQDPTLGETQYF,TRBV14,NA,15,NA,TRBJ2-5
TGTGCCAGCAGTTACTCGATGGGGGGCTCTGGAAACACCATATATTTT,CASSYSMGGSGNTIYF,TRBV6-5,NA,16,NA,TRBJ1-3
TGTGCCATCAGTGGAGGTAGGGAGTCAAACACTGAAGCTTTCTTT,CAISGGRESNTEAFF,TRBV10-3,NA,15,NA,TRBJ1-1
TGTGCCAGCAGTTTCCACAGGGGGGGTTCACCCCTCCACTTT,CASSFHRGGSPLHF,TRBV12-3/TRBV12-4,TRBD1,14,few,TRBJ1-6
TGTGCCAGCAGCCCACACCCTGGCTACGTGTACAATGAGCAGTTCTTC,CASSPHPGYVYNEQFF,TRBV3-1,NA,16,many,TRBJ2-1
TGTGCCATTTCACCGACAGTAAGCTCTGGAAACACCATATATTTT,CAISPTVSSGNTIYF,TRBV10-3,NA,15,NA,TRBJ1-3
TGTGCCAGCAGTTTACGCTACCCGGACAGCTATGGCTACACCTTC,CASSLRYPDSYGYTF,TRBV12-3/TRBV12-4,NA,15,many,TRBJ1-2
TGTGCCAGCAGTTACGCCGGACAGGGCGGACAGCCCCAGCATTTT,CASSYAGQGGQPQHF,TRBV6-2/TRBV6-3,TRBD1,15,many,TRBJ1-5
TGCGCCAGCAGCTTTACTTCCGGGGGCGACACCGGGGAGCTGTTTTTT,CASSFTSGGDTGELFF,TRBV5-1,NA,16,NA,TRBJ2-2
TGTGCCAGCAGCCAGGGTATGAGGGGGGGGGCAACAAGAGGAGAGCAGTACTTC,CASSQGMRGGATRGEQYF,TRBV3-1,NA,18,NA,TRBJ2-7
TGTGCCAGCAGTTACCTGAGGACAGACCACTCTGGAAACACCATATATTTT,CASSYLRTDHSGNTIYF,TRBV6-2/TRBV6-3,NA,17,NA,TRBJ1-3
TGCAGTGCTAGAGCCGCCGGTGAATCACCCCTCCACTTT,CSARAAGESPLHF,TRBV20-1,NA,13,many,TRBJ1-6
TGTGCTAGTGGTCCTACGGACAGGGTGGGGCATGAAAAACTGTTTTTT,CASGPTDRVGHEKLFF,TRBV12-5,TRBD1,16,NA,TRBJ1-4
TGCAGTGCTAAGAGACGGGACAGGGGACTACACGGTGAGCAGTTCTTC,CSAKRRDRGLHGEQFF,TRBV20-1,TRBD1,16,few,TRBJ2-1
TGTGCCAGCAGCCTTCAGTTTCGGTCCCAAGAGACCCAGTACTTC,CASSLQFRSQETQYF,TRBV3-1,NA,15,many,TRBJ2-5
TGTGCCAGCAGCTTGGCAGGGGGAATGAACACTGAAGCTTTCTTT,CASSLAGGMNTEAFF,TRBV7-2,TRBD1,15,many,TRBJ1-1
TGCAGCGTTGAAGGTGAGCCCCCTGAAGCTTTCTTT,CSVEGEPPEAFF,TRBV29-1,NA,12,few,TRBJ1-1
TGTGCCAGCAGACGAGGGCCCGAAGAGACCCAGTACTTC,CASRRGPEETQYF,TRBV7-9,NA,13,NA,TRBJ2-5
TGTGCCAGCAGTTTTCAAGATTATCAGCCCCAGCATTTT,CASSFQDYQPQHF,TRBV6-1,NA,13,NA,TRBJ1-5
TGCAGTGCTAGAGATGTTTCGGGGGGCGGCTATGGCTACACCTTC,CSARDVSGGGYGYTF,TRBV20-1,NA,15,many,TRBJ1-2
TGCAGTGCCAACGGACTAGCGGTCCCATATACGCAGTATTTT,CSANGLAVPYTQYF,TRBV20-1,TRBD2,14,few,TRBJ2-3
TGCGCCAGCAGTGTACTAGCGGGGGGGCCTTCGGGGGAGCTGTTTTTT,CASSVLAGGPSGELFF,TRBV10-2,TRBD2,16,NA,TRBJ2-2
TGTGCCAGCAGCTCGGACGGCTCCTACAATGAGCAGTTCTTC,CASSSDGSYNEQFF,TRBV12-3/TRBV12-4,NA,14,many,TRBJ2-1
TGTGCCAGCAGCGTAGCTCTGGACAGCTCCTACAATGAGCAGTTCTTC,CASSVALDSSYNEQFF,TRBV9,NA,16,few,TRBJ2-1
TGTGCCAGCAGGGACCGGGACAGGGGTTACGAGCAGTACTTC,CASRDRDRGYEQYF,TRBV2,TRBD1,14,many,TRBJ2-7
TGTGCCAGCAGCTCCGGGACAACCTACAATGAGCAGTACTTC,CASSSGTTYNEQYF,TRBV11-2,NA,14,NA,TRBJ2-7
TGTGCCAGCAGAGGGGTGGGTAATTCACCCCTCCACTTT,CASRGVGNSPLHF,TRBV2,NA,13,many,TRBJ1-6
TGTGCCAGCAGCGTCGGGGGGGACAGCTACCTCTATGGCTACACCTTC,CASSVGGDSYLYGYTF,TRBV7-9,TRBD1,16,few,TRBJ1-2
TGTGCCAGCAGCGAGAGACAAGTCACCACAGATACGCAGTATTTT,CASSERQVTTDTQYF,TRBV2,NA,15,many,TRBJ2-3